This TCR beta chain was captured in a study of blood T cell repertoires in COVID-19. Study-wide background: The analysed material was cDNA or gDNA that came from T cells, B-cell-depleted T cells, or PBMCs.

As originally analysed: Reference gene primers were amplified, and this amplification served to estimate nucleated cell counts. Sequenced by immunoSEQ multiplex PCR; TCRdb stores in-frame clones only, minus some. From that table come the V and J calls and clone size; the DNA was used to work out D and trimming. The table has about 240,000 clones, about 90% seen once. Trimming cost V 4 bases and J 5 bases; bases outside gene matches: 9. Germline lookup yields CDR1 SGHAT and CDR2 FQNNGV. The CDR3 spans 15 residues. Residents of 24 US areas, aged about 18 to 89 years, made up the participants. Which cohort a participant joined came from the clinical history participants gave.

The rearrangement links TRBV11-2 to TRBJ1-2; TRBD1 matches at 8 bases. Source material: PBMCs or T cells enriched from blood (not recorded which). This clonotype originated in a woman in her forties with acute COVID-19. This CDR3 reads CASSYQPGGTYGYTF. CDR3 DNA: TGTGCCAGCAGCTATCAACCAGGGGGCACGTATGGCTACACCTTC. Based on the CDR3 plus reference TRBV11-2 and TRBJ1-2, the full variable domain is EAGVAQSPRYKIIEKRQSVAFWCNPISGHATLYWYQQILGQGPKLLIQFQNNGVVDDSQLPKDRFSAERLKGVDSTLKIQPAKLEDSAVYLCASSYQPGGTYGYTFGSGTRLTVV.